The next 19 T cell receptor beta chains were all read from a single sample in a study of shared clonotypes between healthy human individuals. Clones were sequenced by immunoSEQ multiplex PCR, and TCRdb holds only the in-frame ones, with some missing. The table has millions of clones, around 94% seen once. Sequenced sample: naive CD4+ T cells sorted from blood. Subset in this sample: CD45RA+ positively selected. The receptors stem from a man younger than 35 in good health.

The rearrangement links TRBV7-2 to TRBJ2-2, with a tentative D call TRBD1 (6 bases). This CDR3 is built from 16 residues. Trimming removed 5 bases at V and 0 bases at J, with 13 bases between. Germline assignment: CDR1 SGHTA and CDR2 FQGNSA. The CDR3 loop reads CASSHFQGTNTGELFF. DNA of the CDR3: TGTGCCAGCAGCCACTTCCAGGGGACGAACACCGGGGAGCTGTTTTTT.

This rearrangement joins TRBV6-1 to TRBJ2-7; TRBD2 aligns across 11 bases. Trimming at V came to 8 bases and at J to 2 bases, leaving 11 bases not matched to a gene. Germline V gene data show CDR1 as MNHNS and CDR2 as SASEGT. This CDR3 contains 16 residues. The CDR3 sequence: CASRGTSGAKAYEQYF. The CDR3 DNA reads TGTGCCAGCCGTGGGACTAGCGGAGCCAAAGCCTACGAGCAGTACTTC.

This clone was picked up one time. The gene calls are TRBV5-4 and TRBJ2-5; perhaps TRBD2 as D (5 bases). V lost 5 bases and J 5 bases, leaving 16 bases between the germline ends. Germline CDR1 and CDR2: SGHNT and YYREEE (reference sequence). This CDR3 comprises 14 residues. For the CDR3, the DNA is TGTGCCAGCAGTGTGGTCGAGCGGCCGGAGACCCAGTACTTC. It translates to CASSVVERPETQYF.

This chain joins TRBV29-1 and TRBJ1-1, with D unclear. The ends were cut back, 6 bases at V and 2 bases at J, with 13 bases in the middle. The CDR3 has 13 residues. CDR1 SQVTM and CDR2 ANQGSEA come from the germline V gene. Written as DNA, the CDR3 is TGCAGCGTAGTCAGGAGTCCCAACACTGAAGCTTTCTTT. Protein: CSVVRSPNTEAFF.

The chain combines TRBV5-5 with TRBJ1-3; D may be TRBD1 (6 bases). This CDR3 contains 13 residues. The V end lost 4 bases, the J end lost 7 bases, and 12 bases lay between the germline ends. The germline gives CDR1 SGHKS, CDR2 YYEKEE (reference sequence). CDR3 amino acids: CASSIQGINTIYF. In nucleotides, the CDR3 is TGTGCCAGCAGCATACAGGGTATCAACACCATATATTTT. The full variable domain, completed using reference TRBV5-5 and TRBJ1-3, is DAGVTQSPTHLIKTRGQQVTLRCSPISGHKSVSWYQQVLGQGPQFIFQYYEKEERGRGNFPDRFSARQFPNYSSELNVNALLLGDSALYLCASSIQGINTIYFGEGSWLTVV.

The rearrangement links TRBV5-1 to TRBJ2-3, with D perhaps TRBD2 (6 bases). V lost 8 bases and J lost 7, with 20 bases in between. This CDR3 has 14 amino acids. The germline V gene has CDR1 SGHRS and CDR2 YFSETQ. In nucleotides, the CDR3 is TGCGCCAGTGCCTCGGGACTCTCAACCCATACGCAGTATTTT. It specifies CASASGLSTHTQYF.

The chain couples TRBV5-4 to TRBJ2-7; 7 bases align to TRBD1. J was trimmed by 2 bases and V by 0 bases; bases with no gene match: 5. Germline V gene data show CDR1 as SGHNT and CDR2 as YYREEE (reference sequence). The CDR3 length is 15 residues. In DNA, the CDR3 is TGTGCCAGCAGCTTGGGGGGACAGCGACCCTACGAGCAGTACTTC. Translating it yields CASSLGGQRPYEQYF.

The V gene is TRBV5-1, the J gene TRBJ1-1, with 7 bases matching TRBD1. Germline V CDR1 and CDR2: SGHRS, YFSETQ. V was pared by 0 bases and J by 0 bases, with 2 bases of the junction left unmatched. CDR3 size: 15 residues. The DNA of the CDR3 is TGCGCCAGCAGCTTGGCGGGACAGTTGAACACTGAAGCTTTCTTT. This translates into CASSLAGQLNTEAFF.

As to this clone: Other DNA variants within this sample encode the same CDR3. The V gene is TRBV30, the J gene TRBJ2-5, with 8 positions matching TRBD1. This CDR3 has 12 residues. V gave up 5 bases and J gave up 5 bases; unmatched junction bases: 4. Germline CDR1 and CDR2: GTSNPN and SVGIG (reference sequence). The CDR3 DNA reads TGTGCCTGGGCGACAGGGGAGGAGACCCAGTACTTC. Translating gives CAWATGEETQYF. Supplemented by reference TRBV30 and TRBJ2-5, the full variable domain reads SQTIHQWPATLVQPVGSPLSLECTVEGTSNPNLYWYRQAAGRGLQLLFYSVGIGQISSEVPQNLSASRPQDRQFILSSKKLLLSDSGFYLCAWATGEETQYFGPGTRLLVL.

This clone was seen just once. The J gene is TRBJ2-2, the V gene TRBV10-3, with D uncertain. The V end was cut by 0 bases, the J end by 5 bases, with 4 bases between. This CDR3 has 13 amino acids. Germline V lookup: CDR1 ENHRY, CDR2 SYGVKD. Here the CDR3 reads CAISESWTGELFF. Written as DNA, the CDR3 is TGTGCCATCAGTGAGTCCTGGACCGGGGAGCTGTTTTTT.

The chain joins TRBV7-2 to TRBJ2-5; 11 nucleotides line up with TRBD2. Unmatched junction bases numbered 7, after V lost 10 bases and J lost 3 bases. CDR3 length equals 14 residues. CDR1 SGHTA and CDR2 FQGNSA come from the germline V gene. Written as DNA, the CDR3 is TGTGCCACCGGACTAGCGGGCGCGAAAGAGACCCAGTACTTC. Its translation: CATGLAGAKETQYF.

V is TRBV6-1 and J is TRBJ2-5; possibly TRBD1 for D (6 bases). The end of the DNA aligns better with TRBJ2-7, so the J call may be wrong. The CDR3 is 12 amino acids. The germline V gene has CDR1 MNHNS and CDR2 SASEGT. The DNA of the CDR3 is TGTGCCAGCCGGGGCAGGGGATACGAGCAGTACTTC. This translates into CASRGRGYEQYF.

The rearrangement joins TRBV6-5 to TRBJ2-2; D unclear. V was clipped by 7 bases and J by 0 bases, with 6 bases between them. The CDR3 has 13 amino acids. The V gene's germline CDR1 is MNHEY and CDR2 SVGAGI. The CDR3 spells CASTNPNTGELFF. CDR3 DNA sequence: TGTGCCAGCACCAATCCGAACACCGGGGAGCTGTTTTTT.

The CDR3 spells CAWTPSGRFYNSPLHF. CDR3 nucleotide sequence: TGTGCCTGGACCCCTTCCGGACGGTTTTATAATTCACCCCTCCACTTT. This rearrangement joins TRBV30 to TRBJ1-6; D not certain. Germline V lookup: CDR1 GTSNPN, CDR2 SVGIG (reference sequence). CDR3 length: 16 amino acids. The V and J ends lost 4 bases and 4 bases respectively, with 17 bases between them.

The chain combines TRBV7-2 with TRBJ2-7; a possible D gene is TRBD2 (6 bases). The CDR3 runs to 13 residues. V was shortened by 6 bases and J by 3 bases, with 12 bases between the two germline ends. Germline V CDR1 and CDR2: SGHTA, FQGNSA. In nucleotides, the CDR3 is TGTGCCAGCAGTCTCGGGACTTACTACGAGCAGTACTTC. It encodes CASSLGTYYEQYF.

The chain recombines TRBV5-1 with TRBJ2-7; D is perhaps TRBD1 or TRBD2 (5 bases each). The ends were cut back, 2 bases at V and 3 bases at J, with 24 bases in the middle. Germline loops: CDR1 SGHRS, CDR2 YFSETQ. The CDR3 extends over 18 amino acids. In nucleotides, the CDR3 is TGCGCCAGCAGCTTTTCCGGGGCCAACCGCCAAAAAGACTACGAGCAGTACTTC. Encoded protein: CASSFSGANRQKDYEQYF.

J is TRBJ1-1 and V is TRBV28, with D possibly being TRBD1 (6 bases). The ends were cut back, 2 bases at V and 4 bases at J, with 17 bases in the middle. Germline CDR1 MDHEN, CDR2 SYDVKM. CDR3 length: 16 residues. The CDR3 sequence: CASSLVGGSMGTEAFF. CDR3 nucleotide sequence: TGTGCCAGCAGTTTAGTAGGGGGGTCTATGGGCACTGAAGCTTTCTTT.

The genes are TRBV5-4 and TRBJ2-2; the D gene is possibly TRBD1 (6 bases). Germline assignment: CDR1 SGHNT and CDR2 YYREEE (reference sequence). The V end lost 4 bases, the J end lost 2 bases, and 15 bases lay between the germline ends. The CDR3 spans 16 residues. The CDR3 region has the DNA TGTGCCAGCAGCCGGATCTCACAGGGCAACACCGGGGAGCTGTTTTTT. This encodes CASSRISQGNTGELFF.

Regarding this clone: Other DNA sequences of this sample code for an identical CDR3. This rearrangement joins TRBV18 to TRBJ1-5, with a possible D match to TRBD1 (5 bases). The CDR3 spans 13 residues. The V and J ends lost 3 bases and 4 bases respectively, with 7 bases between them. The germline CDR1 and CDR2 sequences are KGHSH and LQKENI. CDR3 DNA sequence: TGTGCCAGCTCACCGGGGGAAAATCAGCCCCAGCATTTT. Its translation: CASSPGENQPQHF.